Following are 27 T cell receptor beta chains from one sample sequenced in a study of molecular identifiers for immune sequencing clone quantification. TCRdb re-derived calls from the PCR reads in MiXCR, one entry per CDR3 protein. The sample lists fewer than 350,000 distinct CDR3 sequences, 20% to 25% occurring once. The sample consisted of naive CD8+ T cells from blood, with Jurkat cell RNA spiked in. Subset in this sample: FACS-sorted CD8+CD4-CCR7+CD45RA+ naive T cells. Source of these receptors: a human donor in good health. Some libraries in this study had Jurkat cell RNA spiked in.

This clonotype was seen ten or more times. The rearrangement links TRBV9 to TRBJ1-5; D gene uncertain. From germline, CDR1 is SGDLS and CDR2 YYNGEE. V was pared by 3 bases and J by 2 bases, with 3 bases between. This CDR3 contains 12 residues. CDR3 in amino acids: CASSGGNQPQHF. The CDR3 region has the DNA TGTGCCAGCAGCGGGGGCAATCAGCCCCAGCATTTT.

The gene calls are TRBV9 and TRBJ2-5; TRBD2 agrees at 11 bases. Germline trimming cut 4 bases from V and 0 bases from J; bases unmatched to any gene: 2. The length of the CDR3 is 15 residues. Germline loops: CDR1 SGDLS, CDR2 YYNGEE. In DNA form, the CDR3 reads TGTGCCAGCAGCATTAGCGGGGGGGACCAAGAGACCCAGTACTTC. Protein: CASSISGGDQETQYF.

This clonotype was recorded at least ten times. The germline gene is not matched at one end of the junction; a read error may be the cause. This chain uses TRBV6-2 or TRBV6-3 with TRBJ2-2, with TRBD2 as a possible D gene (5 bases). The CDR3 extends over 14 amino acids. Looked up from germline, CDR1 is MNHEY and CDR2 is SVGEGT. The CDR3 DNA reads TGTGCCTGCAGTTACTCGCACGGGGCCGGGGAGCTGTTTTTT. Translated: CACSYSHGAGELFF.

This chain uses TRBV7-9 with TRBJ2-3; 7 nucleotides align to TRBD2. The germline V gene has CDR1 SEHNR and CDR2 FQNEAQ (reference sequence). The CDR3 is 18 amino acids. V trimming: 4 bases; J trimming: 4 bases; junction bases outside the gene matches: 17. This CDR3 is CASSSTVTSRSPADTQYF. CDR3 bases: TGTGCCAGCAGCTCGACAGTGACTAGCAGGAGCCCCGCAGATACGCAGTATTTT. Filled out from reference TRBV7-9 and TRBJ2-3, the complete variable domain reads DTGVSQNPRHKITKRGQNVTFRCDPISEHNRLYWYRQTLGQGPEFLTYFQNEAQLEKSRLLSDRFSAERPKGSFSTLEIQRTEQGDSAMYLCASSSTVTSRSPADTQYFGPGTRLTVL.

This clonotype has ten or more counts. This chain connects TRBV7-6 to TRBJ2-7; the D is unclear. CDR1 and CDR2 from the germline V gene are SGHVS and FNYEAQ. Trimming cost V 5 bases and J 4 bases, with 12 bases left between them. The CDR3 loop spans 13 amino acids. The CDR3: CASSPEAGYEQYF. CDR3 bases: TGTGCCAGCAGCCCCGAGGCTGGGTACGAGCAGTACTTC.

This clonotype was seen many times. The chain recombines TRBV5-6 with TRBJ2-7; D unresolved. Germline V gene sequence: CDR1 SGHDT, CDR2 YYEEEE. This CDR3 has 13 residues. The V gene lost 4 bases and the J gene lost 7 bases, with 15 bases spanning the gap. The CDR3 DNA reads as TGTGCCAGCAGCACCCGGTCCCTCGGGGAGCAGTACTTC. It specifies CASSTRSLGEQYF.

The chain is built from TRBV11-2 and TRBJ2-1; 10 bases agree with TRBD2. This CDR3 has 16 amino acids. V lost 0 bases and J lost 4; bases outside the gene matches: 3. CDR1 is SGHAT, CDR2 FQNNGV, per germline. The chain's CDR3 is CASSLDVLAGYNEQFF. The CDR3 nucleotides are TGTGCCAGCAGCTTAGATGTACTAGCGGGGTACAATGAGCAGTTCTTC. The whole variable domain, filled in from reference TRBV11-2 and TRBJ2-1, reads EAGVAQSPRYKIIEKRQSVAFWCNPISGHATLYWYQQILGQGPKLLIQFQNNGVVDDSQLPKDRFSAERLKGVDSTLKIQPAKLEDSAVYLCASSLDVLAGYNEQFFGPGTRLTVL.

The chain uses TRBV7-9 and TRBJ1-4; D is perhaps TRBD1 (6 bases). The CDR3 runs to 15 residues. The V end was cut by 1 base, the J end by 7 bases, with 13 bases between. Germline V CDR1 and CDR2: SEHNR, FQNEAQ (reference sequence). The CDR3 DNA reads TGTGCCAGCAGCTTAGTCCCGGGGGCGGGTGAAAAACTGTTTTTT. Protein sequence: CASSLVPGAGEKLFF.

In its sample, this clonotype was seen many times. The rearrangement joins TRBV29-1 to TRBJ1-1; no clear D. V was shortened by 7 bases and J by 5 bases, with 8 bases between the two germline ends. Germline-derived CDR1 and CDR2 are SQVTM and ANQGSEA. This CDR3 contains 10 residues. CDR3 loop: CSAGRTEAFF. Written as DNA, the CDR3 is TGCAGCGCTGGCCGGACTGAAGCTTTCTTT.

This clonotype has at least ten counts. The V and J genes are TRBV27 and TRBJ2-5, with D unclear. This CDR3 is built from 13 residues. Germline V CDR1 and CDR2: MNHEY, SMNVEV (reference sequence). V was cut by 5 bases and J by 4 bases, with 11 bases left in between. CDR3 residues: CASSRPDLETQYF. The CDR3 DNA reads as TGTGCCAGCAGTCGACCGGACCTAGAGACCCAGTACTTC.

This clonotype was seen at least ten times. The chain carries TRBV7-9 and TRBJ2-2; 10 nucleotides align to TRBD2. Trimming cost V 2 bases and J 1 base; bases outside gene matches: 4. The germline CDR1 and CDR2 sequences are SEHNR and FQNEAQ (reference sequence). CDR3 length equals 17 residues. The CDR3 DNA is TGTGCCAGCAGCTTACCGGGACTAGCGAGGAACACCGGGGAGCTGTTTTTT. Translating it yields CASSLPGLARNTGELFF.

On this clonotype itself: This may stem from a read error, because a much larger clone lies one nucleotide away. The conserved final phenylalanine or tryptophan is absent from the CDR3, which likely points to a read error. The gene calls are TRBV6-5 and TRBJ2-5, with D perhaps assigned TRBD1 or TRBD2 (5 bases each). CDR3 size: 13 residues. With 2 bases removed from V and 3 bases from J, the gap between germline ends came to 7 bases. CDR1 is MNHEY, CDR2 SVGAGI, per germline. The CDR3 sequence is CASSYVGEETQYL. CDR3 coding DNA: TGTGCCAGCAGTTACGTGGGGGAAGAGACCCAGTACCTC.

This clonotype was found a few times. The chain combines TRBV28 with TRBJ1-1, with a weak D call TRBD1 (5 bases). Between the trimmed V and J ends, which lost 4 bases and 6 bases, there was a span of 6 bases. The CDR3 consists of 11 residues. CDR1 is MDHEN and CDR2 is SYDVKM in the germline V gene. For the CDR3, the DNA is TGTGCCAGCAGTTGGGACGCTGAAGCTTTCTTT. Its translation: CASSWDAEAFF.

As for this clonotype: This sequence may be a read error, since a much larger clone differs from it by one base. The gene calls are TRBV5-1 and TRBJ2-7; no reliable D call. Trimming left V 3 bases short and J 3 bases short, with 10 bases between. The CDR3 totals 13 residues. Germline CDR1 is SGHRS and CDR2 is YFSETQ. Here the CDR3 reads CASSYVRFYEQYF. CDR3 coding DNA: TGCGCCAGCAGCTACGTCCGGTTCTACGAGCAGTACTTC.

Points on this clonotype: At one of its ends the junction is not consistent with the germline gene, which may arise from a read error. The rearrangement joins TRBV6-5 to TRBJ2-7, with TRBD1 identical over 7 bases. Germline loops: CDR1 MNHEY, CDR2 SVGAGI. This CDR3 is 14 amino acids long. The CDR3 sequence: CASSSPGQFYERYF. In DNA, the CDR3 is TGTGCCAGCAGTTCCCCGGGACAGTTCTACGAGCGGTACTTC.

This clonotype was counted many times. The chain combines TRBV6-5 with TRBJ2-1; no clear D gene. The V and J ends lost 4 bases and 5 bases respectively, with 9 bases between them. This CDR3 contains 13 residues. Germline CDR1 is MNHEY and CDR2 is SVGAGI. The CDR3 sequence is CASSFLGNNEQFF. The CDR3, as DNA: TGTGCCAGCAGTTTTCTAGGGAACAATGAGCAGTTCTTC.

Worth noting for this clonotype: Since a much larger clone is just one base distant, this may be a read error. In DNA form, the CDR3 reads TGTGCCAGCGGCTACGACAGGGGGTTCTTGACAGATACGCAGTATTTT. It specifies CASGYDRGFLTDTQYF. V and J are TRBV7-2 and TRBJ2-3, with 9 bases matching TRBD1. Germline assignment: CDR1 SGHTA and CDR2 FQGNSA. Germline trimming cut 8 bases from V and 3 bases from J; bases unmatched to any gene: 12. The CDR3 runs to 16 residues.

This clonotype came up many times. V gene TRBV6-5 combines with J gene TRBJ1-1; possibly TRBD1 for D (5 bases). V was trimmed by 7 bases and J by 5 bases, leaving 17 bases between them. Germline loops: CDR1 MNHEY, CDR2 SVGAGI. The CDR3 sequence is 14 residues long. The CDR3 nucleotides read TGTGCCAGCACCACCCAGGCAGGGCAGACTGAAGCTTTCTTT. Amino acids: CASTTQAGQTEAFF.

This clonotype has only one observation. A read error may explain this, as a much larger clone is one base away. The chain couples TRBV7-6 to TRBJ1-1; perhaps TRBD1 as D (6 bases). The CDR3 has 15 amino acids. CDR1 SGHVS and CDR2 FNYEAQ come from the germline V gene. This CDR3 is CAGSHPRQAEIEAFF. The CDR3 DNA follows: TGTGCCGGCAGTCATCCCCGACAGGCCGAAATTGAAGCTTTCTTT.

This clonotype was counted many times. This chain links TRBV29-1 with TRBJ2-7, with 10 bases aligning to TRBD2. Trimming cost V 7 bases and J 3 bases; bases outside gene matches: 9. Per germline, CDR1 SQVTM and CDR2 ANQGSEA. The CDR3 sequence is 14 residues long. DNA of the CDR3: TGCAGCGCTCTAAGCGGGGGGGGTGACTACGAGCAGTACTTC. As protein: CSALSGGGDYEQYF.

The table lists this clonotype with many counts. The J gene is TRBJ2-7, the V gene TRBV7-2, with a weak D call TRBD2 (6 bases). This CDR3 spans 15 amino acids. Deletions cut 2 bases from V and 7 bases from J, with 18 bases between. Germline assignment: CDR1 SGHTA and CDR2 FQGNSA. In nucleotides, the CDR3 is TGTGCCAGCAGCTTATCGGCGAGACCCGGAGGGGAGCAGTACTTC. This gives the protein CASSLSARPGGEQYF.

This clonotype was recorded many times. The chain links TRBV28 to TRBJ2-2; weak D call: TRBD2 (6 bases). The CDR3 consists of 17 residues. The germline gives CDR1 MDHEN, CDR2 SYDVKM. V gave up 3 bases and J gave up 2 bases, with 16 bases separating them. The CDR3 DNA reads TGTGCCAGCAGTTTCCCCCTTCGGGAGCTTAACACCGGGGAGCTGTTTTTT. Amino acids: CASSFPLRELNTGELFF. Variable domain in full (rest from reference TRBV28 and TRBJ2-2): DVKVTQSSRYLVKRTGEKVFLECVQDMDHENMFWYRQDPGLGLRLIYFSYDVKMKEKGDIPEGYSVSREKKERFSLILESASTNQTSMYLCASSFPLRELNTGELFFGEGSRLTVL.

This clonotype was picked up many times. This chain joins TRBV5-1 and TRBJ2-7; D unclear. The CDR3 sequence is 14 residues long. Trimming cost V 4 bases and J 5 bases, with 16 bases left between them. Germline CDR1 and CDR2: SGHRS and YFSETQ. This CDR3 is CASSPYLDSHEQYF. CDR3 bases: TGCGCCAGCAGCCCCTATCTAGATTCCCACGAGCAGTACTTC. Combining the CDR3 with reference TRBV5-1 and TRBJ2-7 gives the whole variable domain KAGVTQTPRYLIKTRGQQVTLSCSPISGHRSVSWYQQTPGQGLQFLFEYFSETQRNKGNFPGRFSGRQFSNSRSEMNVSTLELGDSALYLCASSPYLDSHEQYFGPGTRLTVT.

This clonotype was observed at least ten times. The chain is built from TRBV12-3 or TRBV12-4 and TRBJ2-7, with D uncertain. The CDR3 is made up of 13 amino acids. Trimming pared 1 base from V and 3 bases from J, leaving 7 bases between. In DNA form, the CDR3 reads TGTGCCAGCAGTTTAGGGGATAACTACGAGCAGTACTTC. This gives the protein CASSLGDNYEQYF.

Ten or more counts support this clonotype. The chain is built from TRBV5-1 and TRBJ2-3; the D call may be TRBD1 or TRBD2 (5 bases each). V lost 7 bases to trimming and J lost 2 bases, with 14 bases between them. CDR1 is SGHRS, CDR2 YFSETQ, per germline. The CDR3 consists of 14 residues. The CDR3 region is CASSEDTYTDTQYF. The CDR3 region has the DNA TGCGCCAGCTCGGAGGACACCTACACAGATACGCAGTATTTT.

This clonotype was recorded once. The chain employs TRBV7-9 and TRBJ1-4; D is possibly TRBD1 (5 bases). The CDR3 is 14 residues long. Trimming stripped 3 bases from V and 7 bases from J, with 12 bases between. CDR1 SEHNR and CDR2 FQNEAQ come from the germline V gene (reference sequence). CDR3 region: CASSFLGPGEKLFF. As DNA, the CDR3 is TGTGCCAGCAGCTTCCTGGGGCCCGGTGAAAAACTGTTTTTT.

This clonotype was observed at least ten times. The chain links TRBV5-1 to TRBJ1-1; D remains ambiguous. The CDR3 consists of 14 residues. Germline assignment: CDR1 SGHRS and CDR2 YFSETQ. V lost 1 base and J lost 5, with 12 bases in between. In DNA form, the CDR3 reads TGCGCCAGCAGCTTGTCGTCAGCTGCTACTGAAGCTTTCTTT. Protein sequence: CASSLSSAATEAFF.